These 12 T cell receptor beta chains originate from one sample sequenced in a study of cytomegalovirus exposure and HLA in healthy donors. The PCR was carried out with 60 Vbeta primers and 13 Jbeta primers. Sequencing used immunoSEQ multiplex PCR; TCRdb keeps in-frame clones, though not all of them. The repertoire table contains some 110,000 clones. Sequenced material: PBMCs. The origin of the receptors is a man younger than 45 in good health and CMV-seronegative.

The chain combines TRBV25-1 with TRBJ2-3, with D unclear. Germline lookup yields CDR1 MGHDK and CDR2 SYGVNS. The V gene lost 4 bases and the J gene lost 0 bases, with 8 bases spanning the gap. The CDR3 is 14 residues long. Here the CDR3 DNA reads TGTGCCAGCAGTGGAACAATCAGCACAGATACGCAGTATTTT. It codes for CASSGTISTDTQYF.

V usage is TRBV5-1 and J usage is TRBJ2-5; TRBD2 agrees at 9 bases. Germline V gives CDR1 SGHRS, CDR2 YFSETQ. There are 15 residues in the CDR3. V lost 3 bases, J lost 5 bases, and 8 bases stayed unmatched. DNA for the CDR3: TGCGCCAGCAGCTACGGCGGGGGGGCAGGCGAGACCCAGTACTTC. Its translation: CASSYGGGAGETQYF.

This sequence joins TRBV30 and TRBJ2-7; TRBD2 matches at 10 bases. This CDR3 has 15 amino acids. V was clipped by 3 bases and J by 3 bases; unmatched bases: 8. Germline V gene data show CDR1 as GTSNPN and CDR2 as SVGIG (reference sequence). The CDR3 DNA follows: TGTGCCTGGAGCATCAGCGGGGGGGCCGTCTACGAGCAGTACTTC. Its translation: CAWSISGGAVYEQYF.

The rearrangement joins TRBV28 to TRBJ1-1, with a possible D match to TRBD1 (6 bases). V was pared by 6 bases and J by 4 bases, with 18 bases between. This CDR3 spans 15 amino acids. Per germline, CDR1 MDHEN and CDR2 SYDVKM. CDR3 in DNA: TGTGCCAGCAGCCATGCAGGGGAGCGAATCACTGAAGCTTTCTTT. Protein sequence: CASSHAGERITEAFF.

This chain connects TRBV28 to TRBJ1-1; D gene ambiguous. The CDR3 loop spans 14 amino acids. CDR1 and CDR2 from the germline V gene are MDHEN and SYDVKM. The V end was cut by 1 base, the J end by 2 bases, with 8 bases between. CDR3 sequence reads: CASSLSPGNTEAFF. For the CDR3, the DNA is TGTGCCAGCAGTTTATCCCCAGGTAACACTGAAGCTTTCTTT. The full variable domain, completed using reference TRBV28 and TRBJ1-1, is DVKVTQSSRYLVKRTGEKVFLECVQDMDHENMFWYRQDPGLGLRLIYFSYDVKMKEKGDIPEGYSVSREKKERFSLILESASTNQTSMYLCASSLSPGNTEAFFGQGTRLTVV.

V usage is TRBV7-9 and J usage is TRBJ1-2, with 9 bases aligning to TRBD1. Trimming took 1 base from V and 6 from J; bases not matched to a gene: 3. From germline, CDR1 is SEHNR and CDR2 FQNEAQ (reference sequence). The CDR3 consists of 14 residues. Written as DNA, the CDR3 is TGTGCCAGCAGCTTAGATCGGGACAGGGATGGCTACACCTTC. Amino acid sequence: CASSLDRDRDGYTF.

The chain joins TRBV5-4 to TRBJ1-1; 8 bases are a match to TRBD1. J was trimmed by 3 bases and V by 4 bases; bases with no gene match: 8. The CDR3 runs to 15 residues. Germline-derived CDR1 and CDR2 are SGHNT and YYREEE (reference sequence). DNA of the CDR3: TGTGCCAGCAGCCTCCGGACAGGGAGAGACACTGAAGCTTTCTTT. Translation: CASSLRTGRDTEAFF.

The genes are TRBV5-4 and TRBJ2-7, with 9 positions matching TRBD2. The CDR3 runs to 16 residues. CDR1 is SGHNT, CDR2 YYREEE, per germline (reference sequence). V lost 2 bases to trimming and J lost 6 bases; unmatched junction nucleotides: 12. The CDR3 sequence: CASSFSLSGGRGEQYF. For the CDR3, the DNA is TGTGCCAGCAGCTTCTCTCTTAGCGGGGGACGAGGCGAGCAGTACTTC.

V gene TRBV5-4 combines with J gene TRBJ2-3; 8 nucleotides agree with TRBD2. The junction had 4 bases not matched to a gene; V was cut back by 4 bases and J by 6 bases. This CDR3 spans 13 amino acids. Germline CDR1 SGHNT, CDR2 YYREEE (reference sequence). CDR3 sequence: CASSLRLADTQYF. CDR3 in DNA: TGTGCCAGCAGCCTGAGACTAGCGGATACGCAGTATTTT.

The chain joins TRBV20-1 to TRBJ1-1; D uncertain. The V gene's germline CDR1 is DFQATT and CDR2 SNEGSKA (reference sequence). This CDR3 region has 11 residues. V shed 2 bases and J shed 10 bases, with 11 bases lying between them. The DNA for the CDR3 is TGCAGTGCTAGATACGGACTTTCAGCTTTCTTT. It yields the protein CSARYGLSAFF.

The chain joins TRBV12-5 to TRBJ1-1; D not certain. The CDR3 runs to 12 residues. Deletions cut 7 bases from V and 4 bases from J, with 10 bases between. Germline V gives CDR1 LGHNT, CDR2 FRNRAP. The chain's CDR3 is CASAREITEAFF. In DNA form, the CDR3 reads TGTGCTAGTGCCCGGGAGATCACTGAAGCTTTCTTT.

The chain recombines TRBV7-9 with TRBJ2-5, with TRBD1 identical over 8 bases. CDR3 length: 16 amino acids. The V gene end was trimmed by 5 bases and the J gene end by 1 base; junction bases not matched to a gene: 9. CDR1 and CDR2 from the germline V gene are SEHNR and FQNEAQ (reference sequence). CDR3 coding DNA: TGTGCCAGCAGCCCCTCTTTTGGGACAGGCCAAGAGACCCAGTACTTC. Its protein product is CASSPSFGTGQETQYF.